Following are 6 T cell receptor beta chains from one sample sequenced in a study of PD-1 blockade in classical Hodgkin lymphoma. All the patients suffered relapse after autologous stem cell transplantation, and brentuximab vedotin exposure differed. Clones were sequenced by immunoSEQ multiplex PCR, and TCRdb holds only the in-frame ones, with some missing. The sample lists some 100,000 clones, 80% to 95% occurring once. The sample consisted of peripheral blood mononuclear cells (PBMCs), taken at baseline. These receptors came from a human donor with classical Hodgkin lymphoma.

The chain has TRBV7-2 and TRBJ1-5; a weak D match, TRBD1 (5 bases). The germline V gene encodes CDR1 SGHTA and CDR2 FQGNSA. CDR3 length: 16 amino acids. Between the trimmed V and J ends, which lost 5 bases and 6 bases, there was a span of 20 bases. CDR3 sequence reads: CASSVPGGGMGQPQHF. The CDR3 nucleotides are TGTGCCAGCAGCGTACCGGGCGGGGGAATGGGTCAGCCCCAGCATTTT.

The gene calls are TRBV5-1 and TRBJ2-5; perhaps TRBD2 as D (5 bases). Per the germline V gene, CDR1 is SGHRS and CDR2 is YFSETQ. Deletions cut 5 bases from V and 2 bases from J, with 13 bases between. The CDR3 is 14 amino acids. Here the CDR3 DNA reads TGCGCCAGCAGAGGAGGCAGAGTACAAGAGACCCAGTACTTC. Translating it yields CASRGGRVQETQYF.

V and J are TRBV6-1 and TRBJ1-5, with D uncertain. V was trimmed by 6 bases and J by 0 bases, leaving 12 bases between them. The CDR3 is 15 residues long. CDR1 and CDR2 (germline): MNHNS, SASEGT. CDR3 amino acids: CASRSGSPSNQPQHF. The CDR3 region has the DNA TGTGCCAGCAGATCCGGAAGTCCTAGCAATCAGCCCCAGCATTTT.

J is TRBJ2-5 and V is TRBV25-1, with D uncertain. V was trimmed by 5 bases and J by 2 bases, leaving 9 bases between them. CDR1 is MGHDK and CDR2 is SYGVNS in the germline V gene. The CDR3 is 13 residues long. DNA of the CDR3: TGTGCCAGCAGTTCGGCAGTACAAGAGACCCAGTACTTC. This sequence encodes CASSSAVQETQYF.

DNA of the CDR3: TGCGCCAGCAGGAATACAGATACGCAGTATTTT. Amino acid sequence: CASRNTDTQYF. The chain links TRBV5-1 to TRBJ2-3, with D unresolved. This CDR3 has 11 residues. CDR1 is SGHRS, CDR2 YFSETQ, per germline. The V end was cut by 5 bases, the J end by 3 bases, with 4 bases between.

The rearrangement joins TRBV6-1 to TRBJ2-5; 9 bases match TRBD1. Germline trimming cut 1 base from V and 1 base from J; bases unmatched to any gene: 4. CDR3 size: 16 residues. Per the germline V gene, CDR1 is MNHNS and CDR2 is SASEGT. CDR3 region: CASSEVGGQGQETQYF. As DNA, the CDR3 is TGTGCCAGCAGTGAAGTTGGGGGACAGGGCCAAGAGACCCAGTACTTC.